This is a list of T cell receptor beta chains from one sample in a study of blood T cell repertoires in COVID-19. Sequenced by immunoSEQ multiplex PCR; TCRdb stores in-frame clones only, minus some. The sample holds 80,000 or so clones, roughly 84% seen once. Material: peripheral blood. The receptor set was obtained from a man in his fifties or sixties with COVID-19, enrolled during active disease. CDR3s include the opening cysteine and the closing phenylalanine or tryptophan. Size values are once, few and many counts, or a class for expanded clones, and some rows have none.

v_gene | abundance | CDR3aa
TRBV24-1 | - | CATSDSGREAYNEQFF
TRBV3-1/TRBV3-2 | few | CASRKGGDNGYTF
TRBV7-3 | - | CASSIGGQETQYF
TRBV7-2 | - | CASSLGSGGLYEQYF
TRBV7-9 | - | CASSRTGLPGSGANVLTF
TRBV5-5 | - | CASSLGRDRAYEQYF
TRBV6-5 | - | CASSQQSPMNTEAFF
TRBV28 | - | CASSDGTADYEQYF
TRBV14 | - | CASSRQGGEKLFF
TRBV12-5 | - | CASGLQGAPPKNF
TRBV18 | - | CASSPVADTQYF
TRBV9 | - | CASSVTSADTQYF